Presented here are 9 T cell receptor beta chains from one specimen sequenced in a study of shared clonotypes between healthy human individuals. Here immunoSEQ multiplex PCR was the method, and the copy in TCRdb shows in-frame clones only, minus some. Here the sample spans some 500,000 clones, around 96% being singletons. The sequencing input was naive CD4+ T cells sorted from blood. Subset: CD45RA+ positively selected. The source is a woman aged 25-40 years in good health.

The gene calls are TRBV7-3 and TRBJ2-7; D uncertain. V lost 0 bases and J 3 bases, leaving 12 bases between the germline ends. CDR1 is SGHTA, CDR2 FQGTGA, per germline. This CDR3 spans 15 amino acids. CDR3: CASSLTFGRLYEQYF. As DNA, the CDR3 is TGTGCCAGCAGCTTAACGTTCGGGCGCCTCTACGAGCAGTACTTC.

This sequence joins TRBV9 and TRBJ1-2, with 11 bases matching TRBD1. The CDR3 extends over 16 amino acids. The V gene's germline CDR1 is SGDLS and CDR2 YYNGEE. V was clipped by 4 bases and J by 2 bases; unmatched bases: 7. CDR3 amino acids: CASSPNGQGANYGYTF. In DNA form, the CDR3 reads TGTGCCAGCAGCCCAAATGGACAGGGGGCAAACTATGGCTACACCTTC.

The CDR3 loop reads CASTYTGADGYTF. In DNA, the CDR3 is TGTGCCAGCACTTATACGGGGGCGGATGGCTACACCTTC. The chain combines TRBV6-6 with TRBJ1-2, with D perhaps TRBD1 (6 bases). The CDR3 sequence is 13 residues long. V was clipped by 7 bases and J by 6 bases, with 15 bases between them. Germline CDR1 MNHNY, CDR2 SVGAGI (reference sequence).

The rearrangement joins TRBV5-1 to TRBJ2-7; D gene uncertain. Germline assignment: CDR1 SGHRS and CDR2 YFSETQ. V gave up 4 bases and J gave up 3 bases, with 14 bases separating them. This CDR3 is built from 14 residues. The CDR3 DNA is TGCGCCAGCAGCCTCCGGACGGACGACTACGAGCAGTACTTC. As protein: CASSLRTDDYEQYF.

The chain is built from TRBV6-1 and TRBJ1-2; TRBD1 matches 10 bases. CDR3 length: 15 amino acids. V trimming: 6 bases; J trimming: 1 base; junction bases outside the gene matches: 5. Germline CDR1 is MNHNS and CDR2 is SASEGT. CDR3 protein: CASRAGQGVNYGYTF. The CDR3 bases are TGTGCCAGCAGGGCAGGACAGGGGGTTAACTATGGCTACACCTTC.

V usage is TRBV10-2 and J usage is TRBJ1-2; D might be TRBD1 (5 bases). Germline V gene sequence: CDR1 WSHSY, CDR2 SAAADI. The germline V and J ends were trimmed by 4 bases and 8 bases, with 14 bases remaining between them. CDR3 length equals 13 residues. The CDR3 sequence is CASSVGATGGYTF. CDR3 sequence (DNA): TGCGCCAGCAGTGTGGGAGCTACAGGAGGCTACACCTTC.

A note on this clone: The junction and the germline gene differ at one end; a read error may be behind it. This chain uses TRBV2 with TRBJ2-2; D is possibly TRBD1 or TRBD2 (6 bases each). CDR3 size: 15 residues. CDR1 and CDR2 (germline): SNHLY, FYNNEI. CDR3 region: CASREVRGRVGELFF. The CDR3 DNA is TGTGCCAGCAGGGAAGTTCGGGGGCGCGTCGGGGAGCTGTTTTTT.

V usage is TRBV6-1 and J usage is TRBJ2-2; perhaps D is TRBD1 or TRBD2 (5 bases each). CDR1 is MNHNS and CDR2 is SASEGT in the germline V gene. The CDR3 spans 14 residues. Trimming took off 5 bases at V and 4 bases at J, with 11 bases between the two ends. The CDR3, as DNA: TGTGCCAGCAGTTTTTCAGGGAGCACCGGGGAGCTGTTTTTT. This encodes CASSFSGSTGELFF.

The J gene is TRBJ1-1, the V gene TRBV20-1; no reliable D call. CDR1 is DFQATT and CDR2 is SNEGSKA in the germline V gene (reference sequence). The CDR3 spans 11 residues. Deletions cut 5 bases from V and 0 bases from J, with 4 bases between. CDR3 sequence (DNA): TGCAGTGCTCTGGTGAACACTGAAGCTTTCTTT. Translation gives CSALVNTEAFF.